A single sample is the source of the 7 T cell receptor beta chains below, sequenced in a study of T cell clonality in common variable immunodeficiency. Some clones are missing from TCRdb's copy, which holds only in-frame ones; the method was immunoSEQ multiplex PCR. The sample lists approximately 81,000 clones, none appearing once, the ten largest making up about 0.8%. The sample comprised peripheral blood mononuclear cells. These receptors originate from a person between 18 and 75 years old in good health.

Ten or more counts support this clone. Read sequence stops 3 residues before the CDR3 end, and the germline J gene provides the missing end. The rearrangement joins TRBV5-4 to TRBJ2-5; 7 bases fit TRBD2. The V gene end was trimmed by 2 bases and the J gene end by 5 bases; junction bases not matched to a gene: 6. This CDR3 is built from 14 residues. The V gene's germline CDR1 is SGHNT and CDR2 YYREEE (reference sequence). CDR3 sequence: CASSFWGGEETQYF. The DNA read from the CDR3 is TGTGCCAGCAGCTTTTGGGGGGGTGAGGAGACC.

This clone has ten or more counts. The read ends 3 residues early relative to the CDR3; the germline J gene fills the gap. V gene TRBV19 combines with J gene TRBJ1-1; perhaps TRBD1 as D (5 bases). Germline V lookup: CDR1 LNHDA, CDR2 SQIVND (reference sequence). V was trimmed by 7 bases and J by 6 bases, leaving 21 bases between them. CDR3 length equals 15 residues. The CDR3 DNA, read in part, is TGTGCCAGTAAGGAGTGGGGGGAAGGAAGGGCTGAA. Translating it yields CASKEWGEGRAE. The whole CDR3 protein is CASKEWGEGRAEAFF. The whole variable domain, remainder taken from reference TRBV19 and TRBJ1-1, is DGGITQSPKYLFRKEGQNVTLSCEQNLNHDAMYWYRQDPGQGLRLIYYSQIVNDFQKGDIAEGYSVSREKKESFPLTVTSAQKNPTAFYLCASKEWGEGRAEAFFGQGTRLTVV.

This clone was detected many times. With the read ending 3 residues before the CDR3 end, the germline J gene is used to fill in that end. The chain is built from TRBV7-6 and TRBJ2-7; D remains unclear. V shed 0 bases and J shed 2 bases, with 8 bases lying between them. The CDR3 contains 14 residues. Germline values: CDR1 SGHVS, CDR2 FNYEAQ. The covered CDR3 bases are TGTGCCAGCAGCTTAGCCGCGGTCCCCTACGAG. This encodes CASSLAAVPYE. The entire CDR3 sequence reads CASSLAAVPYEQYF.

With regard to this clone: The read gets to within 3 residues of the CDR3 end, and the germline J gene fills in the rest. The chain employs TRBV7-2 and TRBJ2-7; D is uncertain. V was shortened by 2 bases and J by 6 bases, with 8 bases between the two germline ends. The CDR3 contains 12 residues. Germline V CDR1 and CDR2: SGHTA, FQGNSA. The part of the CDR3 DNA that was read is TGTGCCAGCAGCTTATCGGGTGCCGAG. Protein: CASSLSGAE. The whole CDR3 is CASSLSGAEQYF. The full variable domain, completed using reference TRBV7-2 and TRBJ2-7, is GAGVSQSPSNKVTEKGKDVELRCDPISGHTALYWYRQSLGQGLEFLIYFQGNSAPDKSGLPSDRFSAERTGGSVSTLTIQRTQQEDSAVYLCASSLSGAEQYFGPGTRLTVT.

This clone was counted many times. The read halts 3 residues ahead of the CDR3 end, with the missing end drawn from the germline J gene. The chain joins TRBV7-2 to TRBJ2-7; 10 bases are shared with TRBD2. The junction had 4 bases not matched to a gene; V was cut back by 6 bases and J by 2 bases. The germline gives CDR1 SGHTA, CDR2 FQGNSA. The CDR3 loop spans 14 amino acids. This CDR3 is CASSRGLAPYEQYF. The sequenced part of the CDR3 DNA is TGTGCCAGCAGTCGGGGACTAGCGCCCTACGAG. Combining the CDR3 with reference TRBV7-2 and TRBJ2-7 gives the whole variable domain GAGVSQSPSNKVTEKGKDVELRCDPISGHTALYWYRQSLGQGLEFLIYFQGNSAPDKSGLPSDRFSAERTGGSVSTLTIQRTQQEDSAVYLCASSRGLAPYEQYFGPGTRLTVT.

This clone showed up many times. With the read ending 3 residues before the CDR3 end, the germline J gene is used to fill in that end. The chain carries TRBV6-2 or TRBV6-3 and TRBJ1-5, with TRBD1 identical over 7 bases. This CDR3 is 15 amino acids long. V dropped 8 bases and J dropped 5; count of bases not matched to a gene: 12. Germline assignment: CDR1 MNHEY and CDR2 SVGEGT. This CDR3 reads CASEKDRPGDQPQHF. Partial CDR3 DNA: TGTGCCAGCGAAAAGGACAGGCCGGGTGATCAGCCC.

This clone was detected many times. The sequence runs out 3 residues before the end of the CDR3; the remainder is reconstructed from the germline J gene. J is TRBJ2-1 and V is TRBV28, with 8 bases aligning to TRBD2. There are 16 residues in the CDR3. The ends lost 3 bases at V and 6 bases at J; junction bases unmatched: 10. Germline-derived CDR1 and CDR2 are MDHEN and SYDVKM. The part of the CDR3 DNA that was read is TGTGCCAGCAGTTTGATGTCCAGCGGGAGTCTCAATGAG. This translates into CASSLMSSGSLNE. Given in full, the CDR3 is CASSLMSSGSLNEQFF.